Described below is a single T cell receptor (beta chain) sequence and its context. The antigen remains unidentified. The data were obtained in a study of identical twins. Template switching created a universal primer site, and the cDNA included unique molecular identifiers. One entry per CDR3 protein, called by TCRdb with MiXCR from the 5' RACE reads. The sample comprises 550,000 to 700,000 distinct CDR3 sequences, around 21% of which are singletons, and approximately 4.3% rests with the top ten. Study-level points and caveats: Not following the same donors, the study drew its conclusions from cross-sectional statistical analysis.

These data were likewise used in another study, on T cells expressing NK-cell markers.

What was sequenced was PBMCs. This TCR was sampled from a woman between 18 and 29 years old in good health.

The CDR3, as DNA: TGTGCCTGGAGTCGACTCAGCGAGCAGTACTTC. Translating it yields CAWSRLSEQYF. This chain connects TRBV30 to TRBJ2-7; no reliable D call. Trimming cost V 2 bases and J 6 bases, with 8 bases left between them. Germline CDR1 and CDR2: GTSNPN and SVGIG (reference sequence). CDR3 length: 11 amino acids.